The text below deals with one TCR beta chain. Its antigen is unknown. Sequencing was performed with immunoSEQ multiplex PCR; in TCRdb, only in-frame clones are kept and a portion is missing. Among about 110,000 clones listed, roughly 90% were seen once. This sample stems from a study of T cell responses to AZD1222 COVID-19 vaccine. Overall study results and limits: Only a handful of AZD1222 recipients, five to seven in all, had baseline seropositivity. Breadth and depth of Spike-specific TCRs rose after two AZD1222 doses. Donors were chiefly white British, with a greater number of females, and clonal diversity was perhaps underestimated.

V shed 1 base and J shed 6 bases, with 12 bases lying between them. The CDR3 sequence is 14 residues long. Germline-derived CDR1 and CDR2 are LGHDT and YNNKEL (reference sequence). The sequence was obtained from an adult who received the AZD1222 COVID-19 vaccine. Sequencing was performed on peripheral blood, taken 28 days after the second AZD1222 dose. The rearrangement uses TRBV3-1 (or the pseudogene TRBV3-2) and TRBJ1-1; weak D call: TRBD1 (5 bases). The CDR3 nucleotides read TGTGCCAGCAGCCAAGTGGGGGTTCGGCCTGAAGCTTTCTTT. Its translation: CASSQVGVRPEAFF.